Presented here are 23 T cell receptor beta chains from one specimen sequenced in a study of T cells expressing NK-cell markers. Each CDR3 protein gets one entry in TCRdb, which reprocessed the 5' RACE reads and gives no DNA. The sample has hundreds of thousands of distinct CDR3 sequences. The specimen was blood T cells: a sorted CD56 or NKG2C T cell subset, CD4+ or CD8+ T cells, or bulk PBMC T cells (not recorded which). The receptors were gathered from a man aged 18-70 years in good health.

The CDR3 protein is CASSKAEGPDTQYF. The gene calls are TRBV3-1 and TRBJ2-3; the TCRdb D gene call, TRBD2, has no DNA to confirm it. Germline CDR1 and CDR2: LGHDT and YNNKEL (reference sequence). The CDR3 has 14 amino acids.

V is TRBV29-1 and J is TRBJ2-1; there is no DNA to check the TCRdb D call of TRBD1. Looked up from germline, CDR1 is SQVTM and CDR2 is ANQGSEA. The CDR3 is 12 amino acids. This CDR3 is CSVQGQGPEQFF.

This chain joins TRBV4-1 and TRBJ1-2; TCRdb picks TRBD1, but there is no DNA to check that call. The CDR3 totals 20 residues. Germline V gene data show CDR1 as MGHRA and CDR2 as YSYEKL. The CDR3 here is CASSQPSWGTGDAGDYGYTF.

The V and J genes are TRBV5-1 and TRBJ2-4; without DNA, the TCRdb call of TRBD1 cannot be checked. This CDR3 region has 15 residues. CDR1 SGHRS and CDR2 YFSETQ come from the germline V gene. CDR3 loop: CASTTTGRGSDIQYF.

The chain couples TRBV6-6 to TRBJ2-1. Germline CDR1 is MNHNY and CDR2 is SVGAGI (reference sequence). The length of the CDR3 is 13 residues. The CDR3 here is CASSYAQTNEQFF.

V is TRBV2 and J is TRBJ1-5; the D call of TRBD1 rests on TCRdb alone, since no DNA is present to check it. The CDR3 sequence is 15 residues long. Germline V lookup: CDR1 SNHLY, CDR2 FYNNEI. This CDR3 is CASSVGGGGRQPQHF. The full variable domain, its missing parts supplied by reference TRBV2 and TRBJ1-5, is EPEVTQTPSHQVTQMGQEVILRCVPISNHLYFYWYRQILGQKVEFLVSFYNNEISEKSEIFDDQFSVERPDGSNFTLKIRSTKLEDSAMYFCASSVGGGGRQPQHFGDGTRLSIL.

The rearrangement links TRBV6-5 to TRBJ2-7; checking the TCRdb D call of TRBD2 is not possible without DNA. The CDR3 extends over 15 amino acids. Per germline, CDR1 MNHEY and CDR2 SVGAGI. The CDR3 sequence is CASSSSGTSGAEQYF.

The V gene is TRBV5-8, the J gene TRBJ1-4. Germline CDR1 is SGHTS and CDR2 is YDEGEE. This CDR3 has 15 amino acids. CDR3 in amino acids: CASSFQIATNEKLFF.

The CDR3 sequence is CASSLLGRGPQHF. V gene TRBV28 combines with J gene TRBJ1-5. This CDR3 is built from 13 residues. The V gene's germline CDR1 is MDHEN and CDR2 SYDVKM.

The V gene is TRBV6-2 or TRBV6-3, the J gene TRBJ2-1; TCRdb reports TRBD2, a call that lacks DNA to check it against. Germline CDR1 and CDR2: MNHEY and SVGEGT. CDR3 length: 12 amino acids. The CDR3 loop is CASMGPSGEQFF.

This chain uses TRBV20-1 with TRBJ2-3; the TCRdb D gene call, TRBD2, has no DNA to confirm it. The CDR3 sequence is 14 residues long. Germline CDR1 DFQATT, CDR2 SNEGSKA (reference sequence). The CDR3 here is CSAETSGFSDTQYF.

The chain has TRBV5-4 and TRBJ2-6; TCRdb picks TRBD1, but there is no DNA to check that call. Germline CDR1 and CDR2: SGHNT and YYREEE (reference sequence). The length of the CDR3 is 19 residues. This chain's CDR3 is CASSWGRDRGLSGANVLTF.

V usage is TRBV12-3 or TRBV12-4 and J usage is TRBJ1-5; TCRdb's assignment of TRBD1 cannot be checked, as there is no DNA. This CDR3 is 15 amino acids long. The CDR3: CASSLGRHRVQPQHF.

The rearrangement links TRBV6-5 to TRBJ1-4. Per germline, CDR1 MNHEY and CDR2 SVGAGI. This CDR3 has 13 residues. This CDR3 is CASSYDGFEKLFF.

The chain employs TRBV30 and TRBJ2-2; TCRdb designates TRBD1, a call that cannot be tested without DNA. The CDR3 sequence is 15 residues long. The germline CDR1 and CDR2 sequences are GTSNPN and SVGIG (reference sequence). CDR3 sequence: CAWRSGTRATGELFF.

This chain uses TRBV12-3 or TRBV12-4 with TRBJ2-7; with no DNA, the TCRdb D assignment of TRBD1 cannot be verified. There are 16 residues in the CDR3. The CDR3 here is CASSETGTGQPYEQYF.

The chain carries TRBV12-3 or TRBV12-4 and TRBJ2-1; without DNA, the TCRdb call of TRBD2 cannot be checked. CDR3 length: 15 residues. CDR3 in amino acids: CASSLPAGGYNEQFF.

The chain employs TRBV20-1 and TRBJ1-4; TCRdb names TRBD1, which stays unverified in the absence of DNA. The CDR3 spans 13 residues. Germline V gives CDR1 DFQATT, CDR2 SNEGSKA (reference sequence). CDR3 loop: CSAPTGGFEKLFF.

The rearrangement uses TRBV5-1 and TRBJ2-1; TCRdb's assignment of TRBD2 cannot be checked, as there is no DNA. The CDR3 has 17 residues. The germline V gene has CDR1 SGHRS and CDR2 YFSETQ. The CDR3 is CASSLAGGGSVYNEQFF.

The rearrangement links TRBV25-1 to TRBJ2-1; the TCRdb D gene call, TRBD1, has no DNA to confirm it. CDR1 is MGHDK and CDR2 is SYGVNS in the germline V gene. The CDR3 is made up of 15 amino acids. CDR3 in amino acids: CASSDAGTGSGEQFF.

The chain carries TRBV5-5 and TRBJ2-2. This CDR3 is 16 amino acids long. CDR1 and CDR2 (germline): SGHKS, YYEKEE (reference sequence). CDR3 loop: CASSLEYQKNTGELFF.

The V call is TRBV14, the J call TRBJ2-1; TCRdb returns TRBD2, unconfirmable since there is no DNA. CDR3 size: 17 residues. Germline V gene lookup returns CDR1 SGHDN and CDR2 FVKESK. The CDR3 reads CASSQDRSERGVNEQFF.

The chain is built from TRBV18 and TRBJ2-1; the D gene TCRdb calls, TRBD1, cannot be checked with no DNA. The CDR3 covers 16 residues. CDR1 and CDR2 from the germline V gene are KGHSH and LQKENI. This chain's CDR3 is CASSPKTNRVAGEQFF. The full variable domain, rest sourced from reference TRBV18 and TRBJ2-1, is NAGVMQNPRHLVRRRGQEARLRCSPMKGHSHVYWYRQLPEEGLKFMVYLQKENIIDESGMPKERFSAEFPKEGPSILRIQQVVRGDSAAYFCASSPKTNRVAGEQFFGPGTRLTVL.